The 30 T cell receptor beta chains below all came from one sample that was sequenced in a study of shared clonotypes between healthy human individuals. Produced via immunoSEQ multiplex PCR; TCRdb's table is partial and in-frame only. The repertoire has nearly 1 million clones, 60% to 85% of them found once; the top ten carry about 1.5%. Specimen: memory CD4+ T cells sorted from blood. Subset of the sample: CD45RA-negative fraction. These receptors were collected from a man younger than 30 in good health.

This clone was seen just once. CDR3: CASSLRPSMGYEQYF. The CDR3 DNA follows: TGTGCCAGCAGCTTAAGGCCTAGCATGGGATACGAGCAGTACTTC. V gene TRBV7-6 combines with J gene TRBJ2-7; possibly TRBD2 for D (5 bases). The CDR3 consists of 15 residues. The V and J ends lost 2 bases and 4 bases respectively, with 15 bases between them. The germline gives CDR1 SGHVS, CDR2 FNYEAQ. Combining the CDR3 with reference TRBV7-6 and TRBJ2-7 gives the whole variable domain GAGVSQSPRYKVTKRGQDVALRCDPISGHVSLYWYRQALGQGPEFLTYFNYEAQQDKSGLPNDRFSAERPEGSISTLTIQRTEQRDSAMYRCASSLRPSMGYEQYFGPGTRLTVT.

V is TRBV30 and J is TRBJ1-2; D is ambiguous. The CDR3 consists of 13 residues. The germline V and J ends were trimmed by 3 bases and 8 bases, with 16 bases remaining between them. The germline gives CDR1 GTSNPN, CDR2 SVGIG (reference sequence). As DNA, the CDR3 is TGTGCCTGGAGCATCAGGCCCCAGGTCGGCTACACCTTC. It specifies CAWSIRPQVGYTF.

The gene calls are TRBV6-1 and TRBJ1-5; 7 bases agree with TRBD1. CDR1 is MNHNS, CDR2 SASEGT, per germline. The CDR3 covers 15 residues. The J segment lost 3 bases and the V segment lost 6 bases, leaving 8 bases of the junction unmatched. The CDR3 DNA reads TGTGCCAGCAGAGTCCGGGACAGCCCCAATCAGCCCCAGCATTTT. Residues: CASRVRDSPNQPQHF.

The rearrangement uses TRBV2 and TRBJ1-4; D unclear. The CDR3 sequence is 16 residues long. Per the germline V gene, CDR1 is SNHLY and CDR2 is FYNNEI. Deletions cut 6 bases from V and 0 bases from J, with 14 bases between. This CDR3 is CASREGVGTTNEKLFF. Written as DNA, the CDR3 is TGTGCCAGCAGGGAGGGAGTCGGCACAACTAATGAAAAACTGTTTTTT.

V and J are TRBV1 and TRBJ2-5; the DNA was not used to check the table's D call, TRBD2. TRBV1 is given as a pseudogene. The CDR3 extends over 15 amino acids. The CDR3: CTSSQVTSGRETQYF. CDR3 in DNA: TGCACCAGCAGCCAAGTTACTAGCGGGAGGGAGACCCAGTACTTC.

About this clone: A junction boundary mismatches the germline segment, possibly from a read error. V and J are TRBV7-7 and TRBJ2-3, with D perhaps being TRBD1 or TRBD2 (5 bases each). The CDR3 spans 16 residues. The germline V gene encodes CDR1 SSHAT and CDR2 FNYEAQ (reference sequence). CDR3 region: CASSLSGTWGTDTQYF. DNA of the CDR3: TGTGCTAGCAGCTTATCCGGGACCTGGGGCACAGATACGCAGTATTTT.

This chain uses TRBV6-4 with TRBJ2-1; TRBD2 is a possible D gene (5 bases). Germline V gene sequence: CDR1 MRHNA, CDR2 SNTAGT. This CDR3 region has 13 residues. The germline V and J ends were trimmed by 4 bases and 7 bases, with 11 bases remaining between them. Here the CDR3 reads CASSGLPGNEQFF. The DNA of the CDR3 is TGTGCCAGCAGTGGACTACCGGGGAATGAGCAGTTCTTC.

The chain is built from TRBV5-4 and TRBJ1-6; D might be TRBD1 (6 bases). Germline CDR1 SGHNT, CDR2 YYREEE (reference sequence). Trimming shortened V by 4 bases and J by 10 bases, and 12 bases separated the two germline ends. This CDR3 contains 13 residues. CDR3 nucleotide sequence: TGTGCCAGCAGCAACGACAGGTACTCACCCCTCCACTTT. Translation: CASSNDRYSPLHF.

The J gene is TRBJ1-2, the V gene TRBV19, with D uncertain. V shed 11 bases and J shed 8 bases, with 18 bases lying between them. This CDR3 has 12 amino acids. Germline V gives CDR1 LNHDA, CDR2 SQIVND (reference sequence). CDR3 in DNA: TGTGCCGCCTCTTCCTTTTCCTGGGGCTACACCTTC. Amino acids: CAASSFSWGYTF. The full variable domain, in which reference TRBV19 and TRBJ1-2 provide the parts outside the CDR3, is DGGITQSPKYLFRKEGQNVTLSCEQNLNHDAMYWYRQDPGQGLRLIYYSQIVNDFQKGDIAEGYSVSREKKESFPLTVTSAQKNPTAFYLCAASSFSWGYTFGSGTRLTVV.

CDR3: CASSRGHPYEQYF. In DNA, the CDR3 is TGTGCCAGCTCACGCGGACACCCCTACGAGCAGTACTTC. The rearrangement links TRBV18 to TRBJ2-7; possibly TRBD1 for D (5 bases). V was shortened by 4 bases and J by 2 bases, with 9 bases between the two germline ends. CDR3 size: 13 residues. Germline CDR1 is KGHSH and CDR2 is LQKENI.

The CDR3 bases are TGTGCCAGCAGCCCGGACAGGCCCAATCAGCCCCAGCATTTT. Protein: CASSPDRPNQPQHF. The chain uses TRBV5-8 and TRBJ1-5; 7 positions agree with TRBD1. This CDR3 is 14 amino acids long. After removal of 4 bases from V and 3 bases from J, the junction contained 4 bases not matched to a gene. Germline CDR1 is SGHTS and CDR2 is YDEGEE.

Turning to this clone: The same CDR3 arises from other DNA sequences in this sample as well. This sequence joins TRBV7-2 and TRBJ2-1, with D tentatively TRBD1 (7 bases). Germline loops: CDR1 SGHTA, CDR2 FQGNSA. The CDR3 is 15 amino acids. Trimming took 1 base from V and 5 from J, leaving 12 bases between them. The chain's CDR3 is CASSLGQGLHNEQFF. In nucleotides, the CDR3 is TGTGCCAGCAGCTTAGGACAGGGACTCCACAATGAGCAGTTCTTC.

The CDR3, as DNA: TGCAGTGCTCAAGGGACATTTGGCTACACCTTC. Its protein product is CSAQGTFGYTF. The chain joins TRBV20-1 to TRBJ1-2; possibly TRBD1 for D (6 bases). Germline assignment: CDR1 DFQATT and CDR2 SNEGSKA (reference sequence). Deletions cut 5 bases from V and 7 bases from J, with 11 bases between. The length of the CDR3 is 11 residues.

V gene TRBV19 combines with J gene TRBJ1-1; possibly TRBD1 for D (6 bases). The ends were cut back, 3 bases at V and 10 bases at J, with 12 bases in the middle. This CDR3 is built from 12 residues. Germline V gene sequence: CDR1 LNHDA, CDR2 SQIVND (reference sequence). CDR3 coding DNA: TGTGCCAGTAGTATTCAGGGGACGGGAGCTTTCTTT. Its protein product is CASSIQGTGAFF.

The CDR3 DNA reads TGCGCCAGCAGTGCCTCGGGACAGGGATCCTACGAGCAGTACTTC. Its protein product is CASSASGQGSYEQYF. This rearrangement joins TRBV10-1 to TRBJ2-7; 9 nucleotides line up with TRBD1. Germline assignment: CDR1 WNHNN and CDR2 SYGVQD (reference sequence). V lost 4 bases, J lost 1 base, and 5 bases stayed unmatched. The CDR3 sequence is 15 residues long.

The chain carries TRBV4-2 and TRBJ2-5, with TRBD2 matching 10 bases. This CDR3 spans 15 amino acids. Losses at the gene ends were 4 bases for V and 5 bases for J; bases not matched to a gene: 7. Looked up from germline, CDR1 is LGHNA and CDR2 is YNFKEQ. The CDR3 here is CASSPKRGGLETQYF. DNA for the CDR3: TGTGCCAGCAGCCCAAAGCGGGGGGGCCTCGAGACCCAGTACTTC.

This chain joins TRBV6-1 and TRBJ2-7; 10 positions agree with TRBD1. Germline V lookup: CDR1 MNHNS, CDR2 SASEGT. V lost 8 bases, J lost 4 bases, and 8 bases stayed unmatched. The CDR3 is 14 residues long. CDR3 bases: TGTGCCAGCCAGGCCCCGGGACAGGGGTACGAGCAGTACTTC. Translation gives CASQAPGQGYEQYF.

J is TRBJ1-5 and V is TRBV6-6; D is undetermined. The CDR3 is 14 residues long. The germline gives CDR1 MNHNY, CDR2 SVGAGI (reference sequence). The V end was cut by 5 bases, the J end by 2 bases, with 10 bases between. The CDR3 nucleotides read TGTGCCAGCAGTGCTCAGGTGGGCAATCAGCCCCAGCATTTT. Translating it yields CASSAQVGNQPQHF.

The chain links TRBV9 to TRBJ1-5; 9 nucleotides agree with TRBD1. This CDR3 spans 16 amino acids. Trimming cost V 2 bases and J 6 bases; bases outside gene matches: 9. Germline CDR1 and CDR2: SGDLS and YYNGEE. The CDR3 sequence: CASSVKQGALRQPQHF. The CDR3 region has the DNA TGTGCCAGCAGCGTGAAACAGGGGGCGCTTCGTCAGCCCCAGCATTTT.

The chain employs TRBV12-5 and TRBJ1-3; D uncertain. The germline V gene has CDR1 LGHNT and CDR2 FRNRAP. The V end lost 5 bases, the J end lost 3 bases, and 2 bases lay between the germline ends. This CDR3 contains 11 residues. CDR3 DNA: TGTGCTAGTGGTCGTGGAAACACCATATATTTT. This gives the protein CASGRGNTIYF.

The rearrangement links TRBV29-1 to TRBJ2-1; D gene unclear. The CDR3 loop spans 13 amino acids. Looked up from germline, CDR1 is SQVTM and CDR2 is ANQGSEA. Trimming took 5 bases from V and 0 from J, leaving 8 bases between them. CDR3 DNA sequence: TGCAGCGTTCTAGAGAGCTCCTACAATGAGCAGTTCTTC. It translates to CSVLESSYNEQFF.

Turning to this clone: The same CDR3 is also encoded by other DNA sequences in this sample. The chain combines TRBV18 with TRBJ2-3, with 11 bases fitting TRBD2. In germline, CDR1 is KGHSH, CDR2 LQKENI. The CDR3 runs to 14 residues. V trimming: 8 bases; J trimming: 0 bases; junction bases outside the gene matches: 1. CDR3 residues: CASRTSGSTDTQYF. The CDR3 DNA sequence: TGTGCCAGCAGGACTAGCGGGAGCACAGATACGCAGTATTTT.

On this clone itself: Distinct nucleotide sequences in the sample also encode this CDR3. The rearrangement links TRBV27 to TRBJ1-5; D is ambiguous. Germline V gives CDR1 MNHEY, CDR2 SMNVEV (reference sequence). The germline V and J ends were trimmed by 6 bases and 0 bases, with 6 bases remaining between them. The CDR3 totals 13 residues. The CDR3 sequence is CASSPYSNQPQHF. Here the CDR3 DNA reads TGTGCCAGCAGCCCGTATAGCAATCAGCCCCAGCATTTT.

The chain has TRBV7-9 and TRBJ2-1; tentatively, D is TRBD1 (5 bases). This CDR3 spans 14 amino acids. Trimming removed 3 bases at V and 1 base at J, with 7 bases between. Per the germline V gene, CDR1 is SEHNR and CDR2 is FQNEAQ (reference sequence). CDR3 protein: CASSFDRSYNEQFF. The CDR3 DNA follows: TGTGCCAGCAGCTTCGACAGATCCTACAATGAGCAGTTCTTC.

Points on this clone: The identical CDR3 is also encoded by other nucleotide sequences in the sample. The gene calls are TRBV15 and TRBJ2-5, with 8 bases fitting TRBD1. V shed 0 bases, J shed 5 bases, and the junction held 2 bases outside the gene matches. The CDR3 length is 14 residues. Germline V gene lookup returns CDR1 LNHNV and CDR2 YYDKDF (reference sequence). The CDR3 spells CATSRDPGGETQYF. The CDR3 nucleotides read TGTGCCACCAGCAGAGATCCAGGGGGCGAGACCCAGTACTTC.

This clone came up a few times. J is TRBJ2-7 and V is TRBV10-1, with D possibly matching TRBD2 (5 bases). The CDR3 runs 13 residues. CDR1 is WNHNN and CDR2 is SYGVQD in the germline V gene (reference sequence). Trimming cost V 1 base and J 6 bases, with 10 bases left between them. The CDR3 DNA is TGCGCCAGCAGTGAGTTCTCCCGGGGCGAGCAGTACTTC. Protein: CASSEFSRGEQYF.

Note on this clone: The identical CDR3 is also encoded by other nucleotide sequences in the sample. The chain combines TRBV18 with TRBJ1-1; 8 positions match TRBD1. CDR1 is KGHSH and CDR2 is LQKENI in the germline V gene. The V and J ends lost 5 bases and 4 bases, in that order; junction bases with no gene match: 3. The CDR3 sequence is 13 residues long. The CDR3 reads CASSLQGGTEAFF. In DNA, the CDR3 is TGTGCCAGCTCATTACAGGGGGGCACTGAAGCTTTCTTT. Complete variable domain (other parts from reference TRBV18 and TRBJ1-1): NAGVMQNPRHLVRRRGQEARLRCSPMKGHSHVYWYRQLPEEGLKFMVYLQKENIIDESGMPKERFSAEFPKEGPSILRIQQVVRGDSAAYFCASSLQGGTEAFFGQGTRLTVV.

V usage is TRBV18 and J usage is TRBJ2-3; D ambiguous. Trimming left V 0 bases short and J 2 bases short, with 6 bases between. The germline CDR1 and CDR2 sequences are KGHSH and LQKENI. This CDR3 is 14 amino acids long. CDR3 in DNA: TGTGCCAGCTCACCACCAAGTCACACAGATACGCAGTATTTT. It is translated as CASSPPSHTDTQYF.

The rearrangement uses TRBV10-1 and TRBJ2-1, with D uncertain. There are 13 residues in the CDR3. Germline V CDR1 and CDR2: WNHNN, SYGVQD (reference sequence). Trimming left V 2 bases short and J 10 bases short, with 12 bases between. CDR3 region: CASSEEGYSEQFF. For the CDR3, the DNA is TGCGCCAGCAGTGAGGAAGGGTATAGCGAGCAGTTCTTC.

This chain links TRBV18 with TRBJ2-7; 7 nucleotides agree with TRBD2. The V segment lost 3 bases and the J segment 2 bases; nucleotides outside the gene matches: 4. Germline values: CDR1 KGHSH, CDR2 LQKENI. The CDR3 spans 14 residues. The DNA of the CDR3 is TGTGCCAGCTCACCGGGCGGGAGTACCTACGAGCAGTACTTC. It specifies CASSPGGSTYEQYF.